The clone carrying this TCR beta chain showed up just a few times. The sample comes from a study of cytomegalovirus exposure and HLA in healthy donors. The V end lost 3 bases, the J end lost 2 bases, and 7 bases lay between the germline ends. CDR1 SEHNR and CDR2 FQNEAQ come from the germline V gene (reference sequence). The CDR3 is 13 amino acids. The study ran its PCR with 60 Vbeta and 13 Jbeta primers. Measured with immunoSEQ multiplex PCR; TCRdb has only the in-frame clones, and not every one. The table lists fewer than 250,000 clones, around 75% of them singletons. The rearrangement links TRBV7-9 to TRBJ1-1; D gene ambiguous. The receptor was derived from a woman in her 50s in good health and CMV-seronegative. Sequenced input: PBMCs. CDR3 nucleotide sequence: TGTGCCAGCAGCTTTACTACTAACACTGAAGCTTTCTTT. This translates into CASSFTTNTEAFF.